These 12 T cell receptor beta chains were all obtained from the same sample, sequenced in a study of long-term antiretroviral therapy in people with HIV. The immunoSEQ assay was v3.0, run at survey level. TCRdb's copy holds only in-frame clones and misses some; the assay was immunoSEQ multiplex PCR. The table records about 24,000 clones, approximately 80% of them present only once. Sequences were derived from unsorted PBMCs, sampled just over 4.2 years after starting antiretroviral therapy. The receptors were sampled from a young man with HIV.

V gene TRBV2 combines with J gene TRBJ2-5; 10 nucleotides agree with TRBD2. CDR1 SNHLY and CDR2 FYNNEI come from the germline V gene. The CDR3 has 15 amino acids. V shed 8 bases, J shed 4 bases, and the junction held 10 bases outside the gene matches. CDR3 nucleotides: TGTGCCAGCCTCCCCCGGACTAGCGGTCCAGAGACCCAGTACTTC. Its protein product is CASLPRTSGPETQYF.

Only a few counts were recorded for this clone. This rearrangement joins TRBV11-2 to TRBJ2-7; TRBD1 is a possible D gene (6 bases). V was pared by 3 bases and J by 6 bases, with 15 bases between. The CDR3 runs 14 residues. The germline CDR1 and CDR2 sequences are SGHAT and FQNNGV. The CDR3: CASSLLNRAGEQYF. CDR3 DNA sequence: TGTGCCAGCAGCTTGCTGAACAGGGCCGGCGAGCAGTACTTC. Filled out from reference TRBV11-2 and TRBJ2-7, the complete variable domain reads EAGVAQSPRYKIIEKRQSVAFWCNPISGHATLYWYQQILGQGPKLLIQFQNNGVVDDSQLPKDRFSAERLKGVDSTLKIQPAKLEDSAVYLCASSLLNRAGEQYFGPGTRLTVT.

This clone was detected once. V and J are TRBV6-5 and TRBJ1-2; D uncertain. Trimming took 0 bases from V and 7 from J, leaving 12 bases between them. The CDR3 is 14 amino acids. The V gene's germline CDR1 is MNHEY and CDR2 SVGAGI. The DNA of the CDR3 is TGTGCCAGCAGTTACTCGGATGTGGGAGGTGGCTACACCTTC. Translating gives CASSYSDVGGGYTF.

This chain links TRBV13 with TRBJ1-2; 8 bases agree with TRBD1. Germline loops: CDR1 PRHDT, CDR2 FYEKMQ (reference sequence). Trimming took 5 bases from V and 0 from J; bases not matched to a gene: 5. The CDR3 sequence is 15 residues long. CDR3 nucleotide sequence: TGTGCCAGCAGCCCGTGGGACAGGACTAACTATGGCTACACCTTC. Protein product: CASSPWDRTNYGYTF.

This chain links TRBV6-1 with TRBJ1-2; D is undetermined. Germline V gene sequence: CDR1 MNHNS, CDR2 SASEGT. V was cut by 1 base and J by 6 bases, with 15 bases left in between. The CDR3 has 15 residues. CDR3 sequence (DNA): TGTGCCAGCAGTGAAGGGGTGGGGATTCATGATGGCTACACCTTC. It codes for CASSEGVGIHDGYTF.

V gene TRBV5-4 combines with J gene TRBJ2-4, with 16 bases that match TRBD2. This CDR3 is built from 16 residues. Germline V CDR1 and CDR2: SGHNT, YYREEE (reference sequence). V lost 0 bases and J lost 15; bases outside the gene matches: 9. The CDR3 sequence: CASSLDRGLAGGSVYF. The CDR3 DNA reads TGTGCCAGCAGCTTGGATCGGGGACTAGCGGGGGGGAGCGTGTACTTC.

V is TRBV28 and J is TRBJ1-1, with 7 bases aligning to TRBD1. Germline lookup yields CDR1 MDHEN and CDR2 SYDVKM. J was trimmed by 0 bases and V by 6 bases; bases with no gene match: 7. This CDR3 has 15 amino acids. For the CDR3, the DNA is TGTGCCAGCAGAGAACGACAGGGTCTGAACACTGAAGCTTTCTTT. Amino acid sequence: CASRERQGLNTEAFF.

This clone was picked up a small number of times. The chain joins TRBV9 to TRBJ1-2, with unresolved D. V was shortened by 3 bases and J by 3 bases, with 6 bases between the two germline ends. This CDR3 contains 12 residues. Germline assignment: CDR1 SGDLS and CDR2 YYNGEE. CDR3 sequence (DNA): TGTGCCAGCAGCGAAACCCACTATGGCTACACCTTC. This gives the protein CASSETHYGYTF.

There are a few counts of this clone. The V call is TRBV4-2, the J call TRBJ2-2; the match to TRBD2 covers 8 bases. Germline loops: CDR1 LGHNA, CDR2 YNFKEQ. The CDR3 runs 16 residues. After removal of 4 bases from V and 2 bases from J, the junction contained 6 bases not matched to a gene. The CDR3 sequence: CASSPGLADNTGELFF. The CDR3 DNA reads as TGTGCCAGCAGCCCAGGACTAGCAGACAACACCGGGGAGCTGTTTTTT.

This clone was seen a handful of times. The chain couples TRBV10-2 to TRBJ1-2; D possibly corresponds to TRBD1 (6 bases). V lost 8 bases to trimming and J lost 6 bases, with 16 bases between them. The CDR3 runs to 13 residues. Germline loops: CDR1 WSHSY, CDR2 SAAADI. The CDR3 is CASREGGIDGYTF. The CDR3 nucleotides read TGCGCCAGCCGGGAGGGGGGGATTGATGGCTACACCTTC.

The genes are TRBV5-5 and TRBJ2-2; tentative D call: TRBD2 (5 bases). Trimming removed 1 base at V and 0 bases at J, with 13 bases between. Germline-derived CDR1 and CDR2 are SGHKS and YYEKEE (reference sequence). This CDR3 has 17 residues. CDR3 sequence reads: CASSLLVSSPNTGELFF. The CDR3 nucleotides are TGTGCCAGCAGCTTGTTAGTGTCTAGCCCGAACACCGGGGAGCTGTTTTTT.

Note on this clone: One end of the junction is discordant with germline, which a read error may explain. V usage is TRBV7-7 and J usage is TRBJ2-5, with D maybe TRBD1 (6 bases). This CDR3 region has 12 residues. Looked up from germline, CDR1 is SSHAT and CDR2 is FNYEAQ (reference sequence). DNA for the CDR3: TGTGCTAGCAGCGCAACAGGGCAGACCCAGTACTTC. It encodes CASSATGQTQYF.